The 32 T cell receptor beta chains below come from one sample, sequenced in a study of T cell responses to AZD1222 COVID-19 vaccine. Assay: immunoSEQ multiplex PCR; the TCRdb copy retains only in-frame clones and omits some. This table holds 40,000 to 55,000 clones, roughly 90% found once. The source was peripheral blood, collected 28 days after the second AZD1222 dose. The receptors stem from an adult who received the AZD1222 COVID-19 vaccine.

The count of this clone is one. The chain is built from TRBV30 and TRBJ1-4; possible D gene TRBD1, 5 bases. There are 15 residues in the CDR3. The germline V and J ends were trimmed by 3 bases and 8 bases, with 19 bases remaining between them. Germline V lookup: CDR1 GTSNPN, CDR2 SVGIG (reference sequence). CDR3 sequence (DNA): TGTGCCTGGAGGGGGCGGATATTCAGAGGGGAAAAACTGTTTTTT. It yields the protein CAWRGRIFRGEKLFF.

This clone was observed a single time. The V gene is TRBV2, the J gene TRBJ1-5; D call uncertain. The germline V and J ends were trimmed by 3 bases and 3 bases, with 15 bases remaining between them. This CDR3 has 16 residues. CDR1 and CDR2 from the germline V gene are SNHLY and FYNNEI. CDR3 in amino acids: CASSESGIKVNQPQHF. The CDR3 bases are TGTGCCAGCAGTGAGTCCGGGATCAAGGTCAATCAGCCCCAGCATTTT. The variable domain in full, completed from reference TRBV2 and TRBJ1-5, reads EPEVTQTPSHQVTQMGQEVILRCVPISNHLYFYWYRQILGQKVEFLVSFYNNEISEKSEIFDDQFSVERPDGSNFTLKIRSTKLEDSAMYFCASSESGIKVNQPQHFGDGTRLSIL.

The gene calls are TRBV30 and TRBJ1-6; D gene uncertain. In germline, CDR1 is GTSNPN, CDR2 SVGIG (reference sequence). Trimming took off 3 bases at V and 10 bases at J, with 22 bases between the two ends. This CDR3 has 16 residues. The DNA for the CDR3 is TGTGCCTGGAGCGACGTCGGACGGAGCCACGGATCACCCCTCCACTTT. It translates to CAWSDVGRSHGSPLHF.

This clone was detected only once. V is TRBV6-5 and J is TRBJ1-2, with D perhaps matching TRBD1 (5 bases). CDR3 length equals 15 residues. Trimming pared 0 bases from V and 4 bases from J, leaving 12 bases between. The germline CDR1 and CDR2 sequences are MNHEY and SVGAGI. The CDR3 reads CASSYSSWGVYGYTF. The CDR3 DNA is TGTGCCAGCAGTTACTCGAGCTGGGGGGTCTATGGCTACACCTTC.

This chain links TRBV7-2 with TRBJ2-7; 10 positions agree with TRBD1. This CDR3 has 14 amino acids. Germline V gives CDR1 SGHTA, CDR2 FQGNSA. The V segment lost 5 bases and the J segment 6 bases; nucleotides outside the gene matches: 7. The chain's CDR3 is CASSTRDRGSEQYF. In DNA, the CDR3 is TGTGCCAGCAGCACCCGGGACAGGGGTTCCGAGCAGTACTTC.

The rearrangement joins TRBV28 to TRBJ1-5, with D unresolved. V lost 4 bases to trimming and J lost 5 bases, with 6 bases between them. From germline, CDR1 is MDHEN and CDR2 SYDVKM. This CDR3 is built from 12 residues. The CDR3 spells CASSSPDQPQHF. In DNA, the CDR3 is TGTGCCAGCAGTTCCCCGGATCAGCCCCAGCATTTT. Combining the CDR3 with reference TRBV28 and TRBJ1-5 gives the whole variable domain DVKVTQSSRYLVKRTGEKVFLECVQDMDHENMFWYRQDPGLGLRLIYFSYDVKMKEKGDIPEGYSVSREKKERFSLILESASTNQTSMYLCASSSPDQPQHFGDGTRLSIL.

CDR3 nucleotide sequence: TGTGCCAGCTCAAGAGGGGGAGGGCCGGAAGATACGCAGTATTTT. Protein: CASSRGGGPEDTQYF. This chain connects TRBV6-5 to TRBJ2-3; D possibly corresponds to TRBD2 (7 bases). Trimming left V 8 bases short and J 5 bases short, with 20 bases between. The CDR3 has 15 amino acids. Germline V CDR1 and CDR2: MNHEY, SVGAGI.

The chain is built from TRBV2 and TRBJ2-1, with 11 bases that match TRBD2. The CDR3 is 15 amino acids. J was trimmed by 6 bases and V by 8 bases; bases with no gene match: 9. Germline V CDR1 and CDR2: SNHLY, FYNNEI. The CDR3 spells CASSSRLAGSNEQFF. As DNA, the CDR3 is TGTGCCAGCTCCTCGAGACTAGCGGGAAGCAATGAGCAGTTCTTC.

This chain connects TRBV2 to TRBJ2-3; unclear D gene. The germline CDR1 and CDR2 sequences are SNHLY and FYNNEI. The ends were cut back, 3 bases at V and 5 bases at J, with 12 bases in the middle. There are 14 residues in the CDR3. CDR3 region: CASSDSSVRDTQYF. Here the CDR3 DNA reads TGTGCCAGCAGTGATTCGAGCGTCAGAGATACGCAGTATTTT.

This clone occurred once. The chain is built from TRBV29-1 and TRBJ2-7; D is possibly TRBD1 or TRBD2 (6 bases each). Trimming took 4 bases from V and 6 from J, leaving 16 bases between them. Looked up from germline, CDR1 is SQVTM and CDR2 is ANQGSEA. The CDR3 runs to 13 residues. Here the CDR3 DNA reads TGCAGCGTTGCGGACACACGGGGGCTCGAGCAGTACTTC. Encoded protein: CSVADTRGLEQYF.

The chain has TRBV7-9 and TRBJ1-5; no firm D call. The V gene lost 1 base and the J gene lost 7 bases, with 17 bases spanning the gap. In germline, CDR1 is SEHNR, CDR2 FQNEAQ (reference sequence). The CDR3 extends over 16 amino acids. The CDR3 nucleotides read TGTGCCAGCAGCTTAGAAGGTTTAGACAATCGACAGCCCCAGCATTTT. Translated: CASSLEGLDNRQPQHF.

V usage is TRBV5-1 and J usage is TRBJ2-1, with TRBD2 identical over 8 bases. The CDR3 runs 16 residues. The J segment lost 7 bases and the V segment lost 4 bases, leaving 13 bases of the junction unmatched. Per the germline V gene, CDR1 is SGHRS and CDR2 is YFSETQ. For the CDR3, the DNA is TGCGCCAGCAGCGTTGGCCGGGCGGGAGGAGGGAATGAGCAGTTCTTC. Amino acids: CASSVGRAGGGNEQFF.

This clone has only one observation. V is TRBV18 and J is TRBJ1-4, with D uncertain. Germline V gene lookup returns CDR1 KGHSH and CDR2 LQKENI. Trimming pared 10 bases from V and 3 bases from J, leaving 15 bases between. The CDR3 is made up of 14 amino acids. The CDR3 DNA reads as TGTGCCACCTCTTCTTTGGCGCCTAATGAAAAACTGTTTTTT. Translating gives CATSSLAPNEKLFF.

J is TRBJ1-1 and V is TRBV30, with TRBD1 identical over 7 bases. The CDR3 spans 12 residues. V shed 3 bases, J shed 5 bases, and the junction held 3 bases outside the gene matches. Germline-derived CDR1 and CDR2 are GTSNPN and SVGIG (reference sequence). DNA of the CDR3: TGTGCCTGGAGGCCAGGGGGGACTGAAGCTTTCTTT. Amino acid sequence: CAWRPGGTEAFF.

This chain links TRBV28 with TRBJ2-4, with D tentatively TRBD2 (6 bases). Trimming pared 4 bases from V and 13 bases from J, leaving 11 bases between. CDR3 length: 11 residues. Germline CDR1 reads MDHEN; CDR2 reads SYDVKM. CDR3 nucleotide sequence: TGTGCCAGCAGTTCAAAACTAGCACAGTACTTC. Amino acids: CASSSKLAQYF.

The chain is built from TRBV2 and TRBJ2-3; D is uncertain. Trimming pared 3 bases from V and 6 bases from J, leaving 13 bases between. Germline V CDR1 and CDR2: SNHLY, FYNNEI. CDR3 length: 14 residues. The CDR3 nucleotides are TGTGCCAGCAGTGATCGACTCGTCGCGGATACGCAGTATTTT. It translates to CASSDRLVADTQYF.

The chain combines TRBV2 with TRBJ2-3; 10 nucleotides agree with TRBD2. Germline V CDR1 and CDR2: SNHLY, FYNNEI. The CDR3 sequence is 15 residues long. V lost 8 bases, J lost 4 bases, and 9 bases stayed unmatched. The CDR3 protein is CASGWTSGSPDTQYF. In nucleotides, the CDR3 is TGTGCCAGCGGGTGGACTAGCGGTTCTCCAGATACGCAGTATTTT.

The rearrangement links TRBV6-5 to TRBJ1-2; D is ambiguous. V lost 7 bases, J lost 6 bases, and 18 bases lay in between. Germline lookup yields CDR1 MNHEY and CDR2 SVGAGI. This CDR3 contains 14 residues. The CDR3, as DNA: TGTGCCAGCACCTCGCCAGACGGACGGCATGGCTACACCTTC. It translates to CASTSPDGRHGYTF.

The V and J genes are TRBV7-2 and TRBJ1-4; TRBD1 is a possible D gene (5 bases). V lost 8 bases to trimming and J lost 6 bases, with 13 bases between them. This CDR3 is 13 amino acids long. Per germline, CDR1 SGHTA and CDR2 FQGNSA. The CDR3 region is CASGWGLYEKLFF. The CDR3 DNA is TGTGCCAGCGGGTGGGGCCTTTATGAAAAACTGTTTTTT.

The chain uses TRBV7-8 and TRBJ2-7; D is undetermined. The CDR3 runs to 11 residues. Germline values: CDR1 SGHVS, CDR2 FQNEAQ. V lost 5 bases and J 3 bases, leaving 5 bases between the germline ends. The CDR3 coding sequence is TGTGCCAGCAGCGATAACTACGAGCAGTACTTC. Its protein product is CASSDNYEQYF.

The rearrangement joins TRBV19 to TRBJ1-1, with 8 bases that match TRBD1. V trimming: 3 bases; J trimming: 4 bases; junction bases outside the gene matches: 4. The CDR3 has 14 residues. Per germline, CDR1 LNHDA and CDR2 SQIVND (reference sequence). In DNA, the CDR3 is TGTGCCAGTAGTATTGGACAGGGCCTCACTGAAGCTTTCTTT. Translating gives CASSIGQGLTEAFF.

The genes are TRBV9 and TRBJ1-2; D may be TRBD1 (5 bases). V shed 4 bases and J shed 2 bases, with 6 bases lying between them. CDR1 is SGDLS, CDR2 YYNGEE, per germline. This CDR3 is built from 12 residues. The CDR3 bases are TGTGCCAGCAGCCCAGGGAACTATGGCTACACCTTC. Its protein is CASSPGNYGYTF. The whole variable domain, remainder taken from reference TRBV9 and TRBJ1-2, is DSGVTQTPKHLITATGQRVTLRCSPRSGDLSVYWYQQSLDQGLQFLIQYYNGEERAKGNILERFSAQQFPDLHSELNLSSLELGDSALYFCASSPGNYGYTFGSGTRLTVV.

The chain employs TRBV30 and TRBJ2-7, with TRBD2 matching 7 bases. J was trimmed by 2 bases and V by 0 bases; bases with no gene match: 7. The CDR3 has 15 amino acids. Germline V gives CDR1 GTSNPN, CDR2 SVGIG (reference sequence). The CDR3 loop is CAWSVRSSGPYEQYF. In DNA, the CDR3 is TGTGCCTGGAGTGTACGGTCTAGCGGACCCTACGAGCAGTACTTC.

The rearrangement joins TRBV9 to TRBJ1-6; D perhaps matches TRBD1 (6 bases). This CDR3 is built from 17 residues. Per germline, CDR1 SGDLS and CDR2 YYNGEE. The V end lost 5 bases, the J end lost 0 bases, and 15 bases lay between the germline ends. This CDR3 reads CASRTGHPSSYNSPLHF. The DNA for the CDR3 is TGTGCCAGCAGAACGGGACATCCGAGCTCCTATAATTCACCCCTCCACTTT.

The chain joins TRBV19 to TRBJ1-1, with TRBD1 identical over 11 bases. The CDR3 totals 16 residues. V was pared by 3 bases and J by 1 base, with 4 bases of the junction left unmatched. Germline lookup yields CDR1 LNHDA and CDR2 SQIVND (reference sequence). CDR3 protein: CASSMEDRGPNTEAFF. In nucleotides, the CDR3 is TGTGCCAGTAGTATGGAGGACAGGGGGCCGAACACTGAAGCTTTCTTT.

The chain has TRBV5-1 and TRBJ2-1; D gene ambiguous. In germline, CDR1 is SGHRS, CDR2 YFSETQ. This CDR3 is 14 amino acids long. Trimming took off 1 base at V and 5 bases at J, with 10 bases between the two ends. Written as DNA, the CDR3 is TGCGCCAGCAGCTTGACGGCAGCTAACAATGAGCAGTTCTTC. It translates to CASSLTAANNEQFF.

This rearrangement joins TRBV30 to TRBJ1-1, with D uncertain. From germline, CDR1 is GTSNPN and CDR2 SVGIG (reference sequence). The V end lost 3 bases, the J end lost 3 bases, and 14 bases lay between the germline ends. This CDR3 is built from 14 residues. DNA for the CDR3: TGTGCCTGGAGCCTGACGGCGATTGACACTGAAGCTTTCTTT. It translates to CAWSLTAIDTEAFF.

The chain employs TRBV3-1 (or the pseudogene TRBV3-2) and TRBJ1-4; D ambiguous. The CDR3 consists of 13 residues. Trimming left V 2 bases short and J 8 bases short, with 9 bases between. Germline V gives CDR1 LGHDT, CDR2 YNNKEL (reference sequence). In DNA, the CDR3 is TGTGCCAGCAGCCAAACGGGGAGGGAAAAACTGTTTTTT. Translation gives CASSQTGREKLFF.

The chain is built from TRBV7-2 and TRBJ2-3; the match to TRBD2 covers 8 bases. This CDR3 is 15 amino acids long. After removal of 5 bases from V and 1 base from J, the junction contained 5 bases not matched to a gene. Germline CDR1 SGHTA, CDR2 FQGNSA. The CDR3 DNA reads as TGTGCCAGCAGCAGGTCCGGGAGGGGCACAGATACGCAGTATTTT. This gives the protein CASSRSGRGTDTQYF.

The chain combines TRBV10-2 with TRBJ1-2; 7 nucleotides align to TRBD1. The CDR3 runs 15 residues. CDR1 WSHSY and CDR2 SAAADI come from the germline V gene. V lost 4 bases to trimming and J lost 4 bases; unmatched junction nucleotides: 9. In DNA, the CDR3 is TGCGCCAGCAGTGGGAACAGGGGTGTCGTCTATGGCTACACCTTC. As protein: CASSGNRGVVYGYTF.

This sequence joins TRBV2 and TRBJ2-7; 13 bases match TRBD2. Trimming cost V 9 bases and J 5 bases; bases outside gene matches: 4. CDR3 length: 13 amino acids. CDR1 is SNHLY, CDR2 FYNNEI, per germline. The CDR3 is CARRLAGGHEQYF. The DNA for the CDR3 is TGTGCCAGGAGACTAGCGGGAGGCCACGAGCAGTACTTC.

CDR3 protein: CAISEIYRGGPVNEQFF. CDR3 nucleotide sequence: TGTGCCATCAGTGAGATTTACAGGGGAGGACCGGTGAATGAGCAGTTCTTC. This chain joins TRBV10-3 and TRBJ2-1; tentatively, D is TRBD1 (7 bases). The germline CDR1 and CDR2 sequences are ENHRY and SYGVKD. Trimming left V 2 bases short and J 7 bases short, with 21 bases between. The CDR3 sequence is 17 residues long.